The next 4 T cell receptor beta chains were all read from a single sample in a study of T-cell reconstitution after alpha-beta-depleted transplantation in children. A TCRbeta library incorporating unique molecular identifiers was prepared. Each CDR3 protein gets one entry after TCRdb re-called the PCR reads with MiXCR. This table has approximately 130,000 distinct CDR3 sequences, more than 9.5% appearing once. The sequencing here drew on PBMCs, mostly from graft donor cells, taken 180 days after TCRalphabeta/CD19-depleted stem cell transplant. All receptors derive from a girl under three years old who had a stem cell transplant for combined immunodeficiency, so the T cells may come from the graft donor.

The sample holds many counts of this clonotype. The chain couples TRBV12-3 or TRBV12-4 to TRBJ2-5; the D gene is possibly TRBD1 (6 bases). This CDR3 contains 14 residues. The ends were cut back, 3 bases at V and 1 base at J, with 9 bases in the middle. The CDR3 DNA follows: TGTGCCAGCAGTTTGGGACAAACCCAAGAGACCCAGTACTTC. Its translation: CASSLGQTQETQYF.

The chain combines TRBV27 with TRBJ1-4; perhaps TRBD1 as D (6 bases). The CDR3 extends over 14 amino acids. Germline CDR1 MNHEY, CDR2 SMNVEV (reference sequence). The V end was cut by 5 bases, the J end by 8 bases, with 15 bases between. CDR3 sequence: CASSIRDNREKLFF. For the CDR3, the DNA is TGTGCCAGCAGTATCCGGGACAATCGAGAAAAACTGTTTTTT.

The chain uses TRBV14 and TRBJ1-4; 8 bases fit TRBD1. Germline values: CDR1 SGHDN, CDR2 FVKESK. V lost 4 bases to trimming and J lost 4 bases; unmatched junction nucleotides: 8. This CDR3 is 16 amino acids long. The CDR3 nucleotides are TGTGCCAGCAGCCCCTCCCGGGACAGGCTTAATGAAAAACTGTTTTTT. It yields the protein CASSPSRDRLNEKLFF.

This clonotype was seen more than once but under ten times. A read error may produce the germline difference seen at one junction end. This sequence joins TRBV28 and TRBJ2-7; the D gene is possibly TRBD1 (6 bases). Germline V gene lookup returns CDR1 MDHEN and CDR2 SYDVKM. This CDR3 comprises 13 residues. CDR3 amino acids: CASSLDSSHEQYF. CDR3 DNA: TGTGCCAGCAGTTTGGACAGCTCCCACGAGCAGTACTTC.